These 8 T cell receptor beta chains originate from one sample sequenced in a study of T cell responses to AZD1222 COVID-19 vaccine. Here immunoSEQ multiplex PCR was the method, and the copy in TCRdb shows in-frame clones only, minus some. The data show roughly 140,000 clones, roughly 90% seen once. The source was peripheral blood, collected 28 days after the second AZD1222 dose. The receptors stem from an adult who received the AZD1222 COVID-19 vaccine.

The rearrangement links TRBV20-1 to TRBJ2-1; D assignment may be TRBD1 or TRBD2 (5 bases each). The germline V and J ends were trimmed by 3 bases and 5 bases, with 11 bases remaining between them. Germline V gene data show CDR1 as DFQATT and CDR2 as SNEGSKA (reference sequence). The CDR3 spans 13 residues. As DNA, the CDR3 is TGCAGTGCTAGTACCCGGGGACACAATGAGCAGTTCTTC. Translating it yields CSASTRGHNEQFF.

The chain is built from TRBV5-1 and TRBJ1-2; 7 bases are shared with TRBD1. The trim removed 1 base at V and 3 bases at J, leaving 3 bases unmatched. CDR1 and CDR2 from the germline V gene are SGHRS and YFSETQ. The CDR3 runs to 14 residues. The CDR3 nucleotides read TGCGCCAGCAGCTTGCAGGGGACAGACTATGGCTACACCTTC. Its translation is CASSLQGTDYGYTF.

The chain recombines TRBV15 with TRBJ1-5; D remains ambiguous. The CDR3 totals 12 residues. Trimming took off 3 bases at V and 7 bases at J, with 7 bases between the two ends. Per the germline V gene, CDR1 is LNHNV and CDR2 is YYDKDF (reference sequence). The CDR3 region has the DNA TGTGCCACCAGCAGGAATATGCAGCCCCAGCATTTT. It yields the protein CATSRNMQPQHF.

The rearrangement joins TRBV21-1 to TRBJ2-2; the D segment call TRBD2 is taken from the table without a DNA check. TRBV21-1 is tagged as a pseudogene. CDR3 size: 16 residues. The chain's CDR3 is CASSKIAGGRNGELFF. DNA of the CDR3: TGTGCCAGCAGCAAGATAGCGGGAGGGCGTAACGGGGAGCTGTTTTTT.

The genes are TRBV2 and TRBJ2-1, with TRBD2 matching over 15 bases. The V gene's germline CDR1 is SNHLY and CDR2 FYNNEI. This CDR3 has 17 residues. Unmatched junction bases numbered 9, after V lost 9 bases and J lost 3 bases. The CDR3 DNA reads TGTGCCAGTAGTCCGGGACTAGCGGGAGGCAGCTACAATGAGCAGTTCTTC. Its translation: CASSPGLAGGSYNEQFF.

As to this clone: At one of its ends the junction is not consistent with the germline gene, which may arise from a read error. In DNA form, the CDR3 reads TGCGCCAGCAGCCCAGGACAGGGGGCAGAAACTAGCGGGAGGATCTTC. It yields the protein CASSPGQGAETSGRIF. The chain uses TRBV5-1 and TRBJ2-1; a possible D gene is TRBD2 (12 bases). Germline loops: CDR1 SGHRS, CDR2 YFSETQ. CDR3 size: 16 residues. Based on the CDR3 plus reference TRBV5-1 and TRBJ2-1, the full variable domain is KAGVTQTPRYLIKTRGQQVTLSCSPISGHRSVSWYQQTPGQGLQFLFEYFSETQRNKGNFPGRFSGRQFSNSRSEMNVSTLELGDSALYLCASSPGQGAETSGRIFGPGTRLTVL.

The chain has TRBV30 and TRBJ1-2; D possibly corresponds to TRBD1 (6 bases). Trimming removed 3 bases at V and 2 bases at J, with 19 bases between. The CDR3 runs 16 residues. Germline V gene data show CDR1 as GTSNPN and CDR2 as SVGIG (reference sequence). CDR3 in DNA: TGTGCCTGGAGCCGCTACGGGGGCGAAGGGAACTATGGCTACACCTTC. This sequence encodes CAWSRYGGEGNYGYTF.

The CDR3, as DNA: TGTGCCAGTAGCCTAGGGCTACATGAGCAGTTCTTC. Amino acid sequence: CASSLGLHEQFF. The chain recombines TRBV19 with TRBJ2-1; D is unresolved. This CDR3 comprises 12 residues. From germline, CDR1 is LNHDA and CDR2 SQIVND (reference sequence). Trimming removed 6 bases at V and 8 bases at J, with 11 bases between.